Given below is one T cell receptor beta chain in context. Its antigen is not identified. This specimen belongs to a study of CD8 T cells in ankylosing spondylitis. Broader study findings: Some motif variants had been reported before (in reactive arthritis synovial fluid and blood). CD8+ by phenotype, disease-linked clones were relatively rare in peripheral blood. Disease-linked clones were reportedly significantly enriched in matched ankylosing spondylitis synovial fluid.

Quantitative 5'-RACE with molecular barcodes produced the TCR beta libraries. Using its own MiXCR run on the 5' RACE reads, TCRdb lists one record per CDR3 protein. The sample contains 150,000 to 200,000 distinct CDR3 sequences, 13% of which appear only once. V trimming: 5 bases; J trimming: 4 bases; junction bases outside the gene matches: 8. Germline CDR1 is MDHEN and CDR2 is SYDVKM. This CDR3 is 14 amino acids long. The receptor was isolated from a male donor with ankylosing spondylitis or in good health (not recorded which). What was sequenced was blood, either unsorted or a sorted T cell fraction (not recorded which). The V call is TRBV28, the J call TRBJ2-7; 7 nucleotides line up with TRBD2. The CDR3 DNA follows: TGTGCCAGCAGTCTCGGACTAGGTGGGTACGAGCAGTACTTC. Translated: CASSLGLGGYEQYF.